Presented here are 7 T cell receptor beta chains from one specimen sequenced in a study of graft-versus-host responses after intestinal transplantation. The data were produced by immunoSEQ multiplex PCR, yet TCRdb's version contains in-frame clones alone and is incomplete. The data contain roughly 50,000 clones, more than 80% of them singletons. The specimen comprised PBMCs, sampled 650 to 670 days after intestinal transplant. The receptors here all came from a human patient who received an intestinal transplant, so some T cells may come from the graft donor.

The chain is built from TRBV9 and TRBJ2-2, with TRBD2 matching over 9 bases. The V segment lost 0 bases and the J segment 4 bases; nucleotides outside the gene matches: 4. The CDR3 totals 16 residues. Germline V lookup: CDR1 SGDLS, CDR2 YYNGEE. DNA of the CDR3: TGTGCCAGCAGCGTAGCTAGCGGGGCGTTCACCGGGGAGCTGTTTTTT. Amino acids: CASSVASGAFTGELFF.

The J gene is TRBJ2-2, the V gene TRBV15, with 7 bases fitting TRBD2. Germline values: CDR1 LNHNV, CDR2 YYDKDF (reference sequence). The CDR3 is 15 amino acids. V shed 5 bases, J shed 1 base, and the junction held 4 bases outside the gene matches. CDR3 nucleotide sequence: TGTGCCACCAGCTCCTGGGGGGGGAACACCGGGGAGCTGTTTTTT. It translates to CATSSWGGNTGELFF.

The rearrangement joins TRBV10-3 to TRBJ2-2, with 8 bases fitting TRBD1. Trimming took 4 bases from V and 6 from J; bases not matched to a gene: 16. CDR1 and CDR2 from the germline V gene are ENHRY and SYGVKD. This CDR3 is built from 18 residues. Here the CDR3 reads CAISAKTPGQGMSGELFF. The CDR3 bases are TGTGCCATCAGTGCGAAAACCCCCGGACAGGGCATGTCCGGGGAGCTGTTTTTT.

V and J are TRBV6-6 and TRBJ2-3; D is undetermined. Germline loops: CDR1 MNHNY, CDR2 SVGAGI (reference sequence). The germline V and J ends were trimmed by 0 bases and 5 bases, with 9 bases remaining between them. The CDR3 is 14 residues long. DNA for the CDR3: TGTGCCAGCAGTTACTCGCGTCTTGGAGATACGCAGTATTTT. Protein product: CASSYSRLGDTQYF.

The CDR3 nucleotides read TGTGCCAGCAGCCCCACTACCGGGTCCACGCAGTATTTT. Translating gives CASSPTTGSTQYF. This chain connects TRBV7-3 to TRBJ2-3; D not resolved. This CDR3 has 13 residues. Trimming took off 5 bases at V and 9 bases at J, with 15 bases between the two ends. The germline gives CDR1 SGHTA, CDR2 FQGTGA.

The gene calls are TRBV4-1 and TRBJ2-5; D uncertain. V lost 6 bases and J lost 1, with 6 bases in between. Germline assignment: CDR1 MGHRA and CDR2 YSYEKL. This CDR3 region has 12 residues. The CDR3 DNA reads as TGCGCCAGCAGTAGCAGCCAAGAGACCCAGTACTTC. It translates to CASSSSQETQYF.

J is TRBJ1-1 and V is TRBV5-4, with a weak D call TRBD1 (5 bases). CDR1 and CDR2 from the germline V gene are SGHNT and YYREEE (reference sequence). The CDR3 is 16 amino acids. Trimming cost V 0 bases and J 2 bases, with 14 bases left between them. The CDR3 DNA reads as TGTGCCAGCAGCTTGGCTGGGGTCACAGGAAACACTGAAGCTTTCTTT. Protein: CASSLAGVTGNTEAFF.